This TCR beta chain was sequenced for a study of T-cell memory formation after mild COVID-19 (dated by TCRdb to the early 2020s). At the level of the whole study: TCR sequence clusters from the two donors were found to be largely donor specific. T-cell clones expanding and contracting after mild COVID-19 in a couple of donors were tracked by longitudinal TCRalpha and TCRbeta repertoire sequencing. The cohort comprised two young, previously healthy adult volunteers, one female and one male. General study outcomes and caveats: Clones contracting from day 15 to 85 had balanced CD4/CD8 phenotypes, while a second wave expanding from day 15 to 37 was biased towards CD4+. Some responding clones were detected in pre-infection memory, which suggested that pre-existing cross-reactive memory T cells had joined the SARS-CoV-2 response. Whether the second-wave clones peaking on day 37 were SARS-CoV-2 specific was not confirmed. Only a couple of mild cases were covered in the study, and larger cohorts including severe cases with pre-infection samples were considered necessary. Contracting CD4+ clones appeared mostly in the CM and EM memory subsets, whereas CD8+ clones were enriched in EMRA.

PBMCs were isolated by Ficoll-Paque density gradient centrifugation. The sample was run on an Illumina NovaSeq 6000. TCRalpha and TCRbeta cDNA libraries were constructed by 5'RACE with constant-segment primers, with sample barcodes and unique molecular identifiers being introduced. RNA was extracted from every sample with Trizol reagent. Libraries were amplified in two PCR steps, with a second sample barcode and Illumina TruSeq adapters added in the second step. The libraries were sequenced on an Illumina NovaSeq using 2 x 150 bp paired-end reads. The original pipeline was this. Reads were demultiplexed and collapsed into UMI-guided consensus sequences with migec v1.2.7. Using mixcr v2.1.11, the UMI consensuses were aligned to TRA and TRB V and J templates and assembled into clonotypes. Expanded or contracted clonotypes were those called significant by both edgeR and NoisET, with noise models trained on biological replicates. For edgeR calls, the thresholds were a false discovery rate-adjusted p below 0.01 and a log2 fold-change of 1. As an exploratory analysis of dynamics, PCA with hierarchical clustering was applied to max-normalized trajectories of the 1000 most abundant clonotypes. Each responding clone was given a CD4 or CD8 phenotype based on the CD4+ and CD8+ repertoires, which had been sequenced separately. Clones were called with MiXCR by TCRdb after fastp trimmed the public reads at Q25, and only in-frame beta chains were retained. Here each entry gathers all rows of one CDR3 protein and keeps the most common genes and DNA. TCRdb, not the authors, supplied the V and J calls. The sample table holds 500,000 to 550,000 distinct CDR3 sequences, of which around 21% were seen once. Around 13% of the sample comes from the top ten.

This clonotype was found a few times. Its antigen remains unidentified. No base-level quality is on record; no much larger clone is a single base apart. Deletion took 2 bases off V and 14 bases off J, with a span of 8 bases between the germline ends. From its cysteine to its phenylalanine, the CDR3 spans 10 amino acids. Left in the record is the CDR3 DNA by itself, 30 bases read in frame from the first base. According to the germline V gene, CDR1 reads SNHLY and CDR2 reads FYNNEI. The sequenced material came from PBMCs or a T cell subset sorted from them (not recorded which). The source is an adult woman who had mild COVID-19 (a few samples of this study predate the infection). The sample titles of this study are shuffled in the database, so cell type and time point are left out; the donor was told from shared clones. This sequence uses TRBV2 and TRBJ2-3, with an unclear D gene assignment. The DNA sequence is given as TGTGCCAGCAGTGAAATATTTACGTATTTT. Its translation reads: CASSEIFTYF.